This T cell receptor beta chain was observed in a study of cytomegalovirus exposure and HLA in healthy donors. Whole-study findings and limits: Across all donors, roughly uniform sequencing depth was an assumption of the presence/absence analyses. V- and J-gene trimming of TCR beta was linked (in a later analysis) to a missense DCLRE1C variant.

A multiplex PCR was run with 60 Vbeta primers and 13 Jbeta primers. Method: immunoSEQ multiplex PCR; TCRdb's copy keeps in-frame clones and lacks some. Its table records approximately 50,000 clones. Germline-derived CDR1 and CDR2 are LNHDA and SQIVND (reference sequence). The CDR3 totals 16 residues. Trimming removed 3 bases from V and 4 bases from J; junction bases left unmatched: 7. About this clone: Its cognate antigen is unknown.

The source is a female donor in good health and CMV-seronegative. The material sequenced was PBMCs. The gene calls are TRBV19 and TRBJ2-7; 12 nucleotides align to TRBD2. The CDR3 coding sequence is TGTGCCAGTAGTATTCGTCTAGCGGGAGGGCCTTACGAGCAGTACTTC. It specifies CASSIRLAGGPYEQYF.